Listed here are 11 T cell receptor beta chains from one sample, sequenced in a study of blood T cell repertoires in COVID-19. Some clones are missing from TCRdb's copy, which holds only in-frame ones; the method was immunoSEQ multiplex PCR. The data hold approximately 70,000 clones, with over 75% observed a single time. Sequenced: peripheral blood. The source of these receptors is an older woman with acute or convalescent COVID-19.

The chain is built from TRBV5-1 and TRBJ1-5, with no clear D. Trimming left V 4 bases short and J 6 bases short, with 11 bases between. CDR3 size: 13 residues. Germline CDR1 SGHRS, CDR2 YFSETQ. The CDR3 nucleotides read TGCGCCAGCAGCACGGGGTTCGGTCAGCCCCAGCATTTT. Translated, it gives CASSTGFGQPQHF.

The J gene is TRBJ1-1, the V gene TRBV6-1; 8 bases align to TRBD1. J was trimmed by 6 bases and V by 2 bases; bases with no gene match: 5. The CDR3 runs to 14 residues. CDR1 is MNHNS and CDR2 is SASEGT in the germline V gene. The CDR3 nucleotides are TGTGCCAGCAGTGAACCCCGGACAGGGCCTGAAGCTTTCTTT. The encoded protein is CASSEPRTGPEAFF.

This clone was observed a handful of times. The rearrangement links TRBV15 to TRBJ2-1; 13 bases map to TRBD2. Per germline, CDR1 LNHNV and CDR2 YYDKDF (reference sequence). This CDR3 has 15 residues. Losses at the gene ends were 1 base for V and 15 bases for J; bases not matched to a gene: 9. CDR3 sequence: CATSRGGLAGEARFF. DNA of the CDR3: TGTGCCACCAGCAGAGGAGGACTAGCGGGAGAAGCCCGGTTCTTC.

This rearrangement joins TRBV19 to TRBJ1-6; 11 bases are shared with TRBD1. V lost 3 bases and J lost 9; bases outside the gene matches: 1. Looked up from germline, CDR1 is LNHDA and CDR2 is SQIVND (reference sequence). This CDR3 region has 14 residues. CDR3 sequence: CASSIGTGGSPLHF. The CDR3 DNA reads TGTGCCAGTAGTATTGGGACAGGGGGTTCACCCCTCCACTTT. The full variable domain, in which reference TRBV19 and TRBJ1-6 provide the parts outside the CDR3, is DGGITQSPKYLFRKEGQNVTLSCEQNLNHDAMYWYRQDPGQGLRLIYYSQIVNDFQKGDIAEGYSVSREKKESFPLTVTSAQKNPTAFYLCASSIGTGGSPLHFGNGTRLTVT.

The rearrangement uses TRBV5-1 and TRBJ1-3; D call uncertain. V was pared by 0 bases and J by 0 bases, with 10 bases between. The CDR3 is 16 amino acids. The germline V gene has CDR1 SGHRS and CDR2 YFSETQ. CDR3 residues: CASSLGNLLSGNTIYF. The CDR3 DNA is TGCGCCAGCAGCTTGGGTAACCTACTCTCTGGAAACACCATATATTTT.

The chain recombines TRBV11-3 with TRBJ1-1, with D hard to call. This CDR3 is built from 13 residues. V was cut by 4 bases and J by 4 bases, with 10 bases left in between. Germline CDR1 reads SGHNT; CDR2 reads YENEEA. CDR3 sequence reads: CASSSLPGTEAFF. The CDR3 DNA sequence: TGTGCCAGCAGCTCCCTCCCAGGCACTGAAGCTTTCTTT.

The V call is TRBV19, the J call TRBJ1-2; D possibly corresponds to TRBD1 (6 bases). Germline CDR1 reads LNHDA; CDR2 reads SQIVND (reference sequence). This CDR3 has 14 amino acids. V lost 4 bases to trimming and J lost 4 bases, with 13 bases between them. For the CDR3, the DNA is TGTGCCAGTAGTAGGCAGGACAGTTCCTATGGCTACACCTTC. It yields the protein CASSRQDSSYGYTF.

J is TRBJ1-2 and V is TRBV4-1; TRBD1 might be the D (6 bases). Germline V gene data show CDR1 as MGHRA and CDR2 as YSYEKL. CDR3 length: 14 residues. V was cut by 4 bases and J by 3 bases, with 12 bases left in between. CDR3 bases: TGCGCCAGCAGCCCTCGAGGACAGTACTATGGCTACACCTTC. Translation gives CASSPRGQYYGYTF.

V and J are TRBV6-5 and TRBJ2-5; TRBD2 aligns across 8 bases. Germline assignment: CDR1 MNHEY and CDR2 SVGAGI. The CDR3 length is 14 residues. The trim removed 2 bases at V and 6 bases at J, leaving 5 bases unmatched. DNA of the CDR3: TGTGCCAGCAGTTACGGACTAGCTGTCCAGACCCAGTACTTC. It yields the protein CASSYGLAVQTQYF.

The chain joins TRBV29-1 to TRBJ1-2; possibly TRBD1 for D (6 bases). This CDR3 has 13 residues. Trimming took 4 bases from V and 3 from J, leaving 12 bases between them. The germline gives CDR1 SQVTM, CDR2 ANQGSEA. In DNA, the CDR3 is TGCAGCGTTGGCGGGGGCGAAGACTATGGCTACACCTTC. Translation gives CSVGGGEDYGYTF.

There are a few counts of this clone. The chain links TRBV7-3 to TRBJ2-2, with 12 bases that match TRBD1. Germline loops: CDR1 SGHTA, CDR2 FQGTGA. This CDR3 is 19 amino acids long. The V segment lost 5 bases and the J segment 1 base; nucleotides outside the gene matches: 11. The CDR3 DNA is TGTGCCAGCAGCCCCGGGACAGGGGGCGCTTGGGGGAACACCGGGGAGCTGTTTTTT. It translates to CASSPGTGGAWGNTGELFF.